This T cell receptor beta chain was identified in a study of Ad26.COV2.S vaccination and SARS-CoV-2 variants. Looking at the study overall: Intramuscular Ad26.COV2.S at 5x10^10 or 1x10^11 viral particles. Whole-study findings and limits: The study found similar non-spike TCR breadth in vaccine and placebo recipients. TCR breadth and depth analyses may have underestimated total T cell responses. Vaccine recipients showed a spike-specific TCR breadth that was higher than in placebo recipients.

Points on this clone: Its antigen is not known.

As to treatment: some 20 received Ad26.COV2.S at low or high dose, single or two shots; about 5 received placebo; per-sample allocation not given. Samples were taken on day 63 after the first vaccine or placebo injection. Using immunoSEQ multiplex PCR, the repertoire was profiled, and TCRdb retains in-frame clones only, with some absent. The sample shows some 410,000 clones, roughly 90% of them seen only once. After removal of 6 bases from V and 8 bases from J, the junction contained 7 bases not matched to a gene. CDR3 size: 14 residues. Germline V gene lookup returns CDR1 MDHEN and CDR2 SYDVKM. The specimen comprised peripheral blood, sampled in a trial of Ad26.COV2.S vaccine versus placebo. The TCR comes from a person between 18 and 65 years old who received the Ad26.COV2.S COVID-19 vaccine or a placebo. The rearrangement uses TRBV28 and TRBJ1-2; TRBD1 matches at 12 bases. The DNA for the CDR3 is TGTGCCAGCAGGAGGGGACAGGGGGCCCACGGCTACACCTTC. This translates into CASRRGQGAHGYTF.